The 21 T cell receptor beta chains below all came from one sample that was sequenced in a study of post-analysis software for immune sequencing data. Study-wide points: The study found TRBV5-6, TRBV5-1 and TRBV20-1 among a few TRBV segments more frequent in patients than controls.

Which antigens these TCRs recognize remains unknown. Unique-molecular-identifier-tagged TCR beta cDNA libraries were used. TCRdb recomputed calls from the PCR reads with MiXCR, one row per CDR3 protein. The table shows approximately 730,000 distinct CDR3 sequences, with around 42% occurring only once. What was sequenced was blood. The receptor source for this set is a girl aged 5 to 17 with multiple sclerosis.

This clonotype was seen a handful of times. The J gene is TRBJ2-1, the V gene TRBV20-1; D gene unclear. Deletions cut 7 bases from V and 5 bases from J, with 12 bases between. Germline loops: CDR1 DFQATT, CDR2 SNEGSKA (reference sequence). The CDR3 loop spans 12 amino acids. Here the CDR3 reads CSELGPNNEQFF. CDR3 coding DNA: TGCAGTGAGCTTGGCCCTAACAATGAGCAGTTCTTC.

This clonotype was counted between two and nine times. This sequence joins TRBV9 and TRBJ2-3; TRBD2 agrees at 14 bases. J was trimmed by 3 bases and V by 6 bases; bases with no gene match: 6. The CDR3 spans 16 residues. CDR1 and CDR2 from the germline V gene are SGDLS and YYNGEE. This CDR3 reads CASNPGLAGVTDTQYF. DNA for the CDR3: TGTGCCAGCAACCCGGGACTAGCGGGAGTTACAGATACGCAGTATTTT.

This clonotype showed up just once. CDR3 protein: CASSPRLAGSSDTQYF. The CDR3 nucleotides are TGTGCCAGCAGCCCCCGACTAGCGGGTAGTAGCGATACGCAGTATTTT. The rearrangement links TRBV7-2 to TRBJ2-3; 10 nucleotides align to TRBD2. CDR1 is SGHTA and CDR2 is FQGNSA in the germline V gene. The junction had 11 bases not matched to a gene; V was cut back by 5 bases and J by 6 bases. The CDR3 spans 16 residues.

The chain carries TRBV20-1 and TRBJ2-7; TRBD2 matches at 8 bases. The CDR3 covers 14 residues. V was clipped by 4 bases and J by 7 bases; unmatched bases: 12. Germline V lookup: CDR1 DFQATT, CDR2 SNEGSKA (reference sequence). As DNA, the CDR3 is TGCAGTGCTAAGGGACCAGCGGGAGTATATGAGCAGTACTTC. Protein sequence: CSAKGPAGVYEQYF.

The sample holds a few counts of this clonotype. The chain carries TRBV7-9 and TRBJ2-7; D possibly corresponds to TRBD2 (5 bases). CDR3 length: 16 residues. Germline values: CDR1 SEHNR, CDR2 FQNEAQ (reference sequence). V was trimmed by 1 base and J by 2 bases, leaving 15 bases between them. CDR3 DNA: TGTGCCAGCAGCTTAGAGGACGCGGGTCCCACCTACGAGCAGTACTTC. Protein sequence: CASSLEDAGPTYEQYF.

This clonotype was seen only a few times. The V and J genes are TRBV12-3 or TRBV12-4 and TRBJ2-7; 11 nucleotides line up with TRBD2. The J call may not be correct, given that the DNA end is closer to TRBJ2-5. The CDR3 is 15 residues long. The CDR3 DNA follows: TGTGCCAGTAGCAGACCGGGACTAGCGGAAGAGACCCAGTACTTC. Translated, it gives CASSRPGLAEETQYF.

The rearrangement links TRBV7-2 to TRBJ2-3; D is uncertain. Germline CDR1 SGHTA, CDR2 FQGNSA. This CDR3 region has 14 residues. With 2 bases removed from V and 2 bases from J, the gap between germline ends came to 8 bases. CDR3 bases: TGTGCCAGCAGCTTAATCCAGGTCACAGATACGCAGTATTTT. This sequence encodes CASSLIQVTDTQYF.

The table lists this clonotype with a few counts. V usage is TRBV27 and J usage is TRBJ2-7; tentative D call: TRBD2 (7 bases). The length of the CDR3 is 17 residues. Germline CDR1 MNHEY, CDR2 SMNVEV (reference sequence). Trimming stripped 4 bases from V and 4 bases from J, with 23 bases between. In DNA, the CDR3 is TGTGCCAGCAGTTCCGGACTAGGGGGGCAGAGGGGTTACGAGCAGTACTTC. Translation: CASSSGLGGQRGYEQYF.

A note on this clonotype: The junction shows a germline mismatch at one end, possibly a read error. The chain uses TRBV11-2 and TRBJ2-1; perhaps TRBD1 as D (5 bases). The CDR3 has 14 amino acids. Germline CDR1 and CDR2: SGHAT and FQNNGV. The CDR3 spells CASSQTGSYNGQFF. The CDR3 nucleotides are TGTGCCAGCAGCCAAACAGGCTCCTACAATGGGCAGTTCTTC.

This chain joins TRBV27 and TRBJ1-2; TRBD1 is a possible D gene (5 bases). V shed 5 bases and J shed 2 bases, with 15 bases lying between them. CDR3 length: 15 amino acids. Germline CDR1 is MNHEY and CDR2 is SMNVEV (reference sequence). The CDR3 sequence is CASSPAEGTNYGYTF. In DNA form, the CDR3 reads TGTGCCAGCAGTCCCGCCGAGGGGACCAACTATGGCTACACCTTC.

The chain uses TRBV29-1 and TRBJ2-5; TRBD1 is a possible D gene (7 bases). V lost 6 bases, J lost 2 bases, and 19 bases lay in between. The CDR3 runs 15 residues. Germline V gene lookup returns CDR1 SQVTM and CDR2 ANQGSEA. DNA for the CDR3: TGCAGCGTGCCGTTGAGGGCAGGGGGGCAAGAGACCCAGTACTTC. Amino acid sequence: CSVPLRAGGQETQYF.

This clonotype was picked up one time. V and J are TRBV5-1 and TRBJ2-1, with 7 bases that match TRBD2. Trimming took 7 bases from V and 7 from J; bases not matched to a gene: 11. Germline-derived CDR1 and CDR2 are SGHRS and YFSETQ. The CDR3 has 14 amino acids. This CDR3 reads CASEGGFSGNEQFF. The CDR3 bases are TGCGCCAGCGAGGGAGGGTTTTCCGGAAATGAGCAGTTCTTC.

The CDR3 sequence is CASSQDLGANGYTF. As DNA, the CDR3 is TGTGCCAGCAGCCAAGACCTGGGGGCGAATGGCTACACCTTC. The rearrangement joins TRBV3-1 to TRBJ1-2; D may be TRBD1 (6 bases). Germline CDR1 is LGHDT and CDR2 is YNNKEL (reference sequence). Trimming left V 0 bases short and J 6 bases short, with 11 bases between. This CDR3 comprises 14 residues.

The CDR3 protein is CASSKIPGTGNTDTQYF. Here the CDR3 DNA reads TGTGCCAGCAGCAAGATCCCCGGGACAGGGAACACAGATACGCAGTATTTT. V is TRBV14 and J is TRBJ2-3; 9 bases map to TRBD1. The junction had 11 bases not matched to a gene; V was cut back by 5 bases and J by 2 bases. Germline-derived CDR1 and CDR2 are SGHDN and FVKESK. This CDR3 is built from 17 residues. Combining the CDR3 with reference TRBV14 and TRBJ2-3 gives the whole variable domain EAGVTQFPSHSVIEKGQTVTLRCDPISGHDNLYWYRRVMGKEIKFLLHFVKESKQDESGMPNNRFLAERTGGTYSTLKVQPAELEDSGVYFCASSKIPGTGNTDTQYFGPGTRLTVL.

The rearrangement uses TRBV12-3 or TRBV12-4 and TRBJ1-2, with D uncertain. V lost 3 bases and J 8 bases, leaving 16 bases between the germline ends. The CDR3 spans 14 residues. CDR3 nucleotide sequence: TGTGCCAGCAGTTTCGACGGCGGCACCCAGGGCTACACCTTC. Its protein product is CASSFDGGTQGYTF.

The CDR3 DNA reads TGCGCCAGCAGCTTAGGACAGAAAGATAACTATGGCTACACCTTC. Amino acid sequence: CASSLGQKDNYGYTF. The rearrangement joins TRBV5-1 to TRBJ1-2; D might be TRBD1 (6 bases). Trimming took 2 bases from V and 1 from J, leaving 12 bases between them. The CDR3 totals 15 residues. The germline V gene encodes CDR1 SGHRS and CDR2 YFSETQ.

The chain is built from TRBV24-1 and TRBJ2-7, with 9 bases that match TRBD1. Unmatched junction bases numbered 5, after V lost 5 bases and J lost 7 bases. Germline CDR1 KGHDR, CDR2 SFDVKD. The CDR3 loop spans 13 amino acids. The CDR3 DNA reads TGTGCCACCAGTGGGACAGGGACAGGGGAGCAGTACTTC. It encodes CATSGTGTGEQYF.

This chain joins TRBV5-1 and TRBJ2-3; 10 bases match TRBD2. The CDR3 contains 16 residues. V shed 4 bases, J shed 1 base, and the junction held 6 bases outside the gene matches. Germline CDR1 SGHRS, CDR2 YFSETQ. DNA for the CDR3: TGCGCCAGCAGCCCGGGACTAGCGACCCGCACAGATACGCAGTATTTT. Its protein is CASSPGLATRTDTQYF. The entire variable domain, with the rest obtained from reference TRBV5-1 and TRBJ2-3, is as follows: KAGVTQTPRYLIKTRGQQVTLSCSPISGHRSVSWYQQTPGQGLQFLFEYFSETQRNKGNFPGRFSGRQFSNSRSEMNVSTLELGDSALYLCASSPGLATRTDTQYFGPGTRLTVL.

This clonotype has just a few counts. V usage is TRBV7-9 and J usage is TRBJ1-4; D unclear. The CDR3 consists of 14 residues. The germline V gene has CDR1 SEHNR and CDR2 FQNEAQ (reference sequence). The germline V and J ends were trimmed by 3 bases and 3 bases, with 8 bases remaining between them. The CDR3 is CASSFDWANEKLFF. The CDR3, as DNA: TGTGCCAGCAGCTTTGACTGGGCTAATGAAAAACTGTTTTTT. The whole variable domain, filled in from reference TRBV7-9 and TRBJ1-4, reads DTGVSQNPRHKITKRGQNVTFRCDPISEHNRLYWYRQTLGQGPEFLTYFQNEAQLEKSRLLSDRFSAERPKGSFSTLEIQRTEQGDSAMYLCASSFDWANEKLFFGSGTQLSVL.

This clonotype showed up just a few times. The J gene is TRBJ2-7, the V gene TRBV6-6; D is possibly TRBD1 (5 bases). Trimming took 4 bases from V and 3 from J, leaving 10 bases between them. Germline assignment: CDR1 MNHNY and CDR2 SVGAGI (reference sequence). The CDR3 runs 13 residues. Here the CDR3 reads CASSSGFVYEQYF. The CDR3 region has the DNA TGTGCCAGCAGTTCAGGGTTTGTCTACGAGCAGTACTTC.

The V and J genes are TRBV6-1 and TRBJ2-4; D tentatively fits TRBD1 or TRBD2 (6 bases each). The germline CDR1 and CDR2 sequences are MNHNS and SASEGT. Trimming cost V 6 bases and J 13 bases, with 25 bases left between them. This CDR3 is built from 15 residues. CDR3 sequence (DNA): TGTGCCAGCAGCCCGTTCCCAACGGGGGCGCAGGAGCAGTACTTC. Translated: CASSPFPTGAQEQYF.